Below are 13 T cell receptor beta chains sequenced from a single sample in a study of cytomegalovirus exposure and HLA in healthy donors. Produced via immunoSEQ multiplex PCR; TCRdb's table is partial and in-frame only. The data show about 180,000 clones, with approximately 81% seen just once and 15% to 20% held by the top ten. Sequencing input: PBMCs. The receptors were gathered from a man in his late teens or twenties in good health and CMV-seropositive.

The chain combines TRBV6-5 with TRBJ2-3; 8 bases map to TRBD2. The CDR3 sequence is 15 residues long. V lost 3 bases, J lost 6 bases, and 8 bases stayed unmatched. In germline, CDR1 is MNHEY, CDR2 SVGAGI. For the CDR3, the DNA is TGTGCCAGCAGTTATCTTGGAGCGGGAGCTGATACGCAGTATTTT. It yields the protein CASSYLGAGADTQYF.

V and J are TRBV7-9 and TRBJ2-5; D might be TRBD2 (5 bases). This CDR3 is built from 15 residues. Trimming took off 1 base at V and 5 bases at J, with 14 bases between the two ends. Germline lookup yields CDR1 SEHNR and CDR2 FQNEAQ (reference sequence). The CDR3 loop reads CASSLVSDTGETQYF. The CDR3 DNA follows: TGTGCCAGCAGCTTAGTATCCGACACGGGGGAGACCCAGTACTTC.

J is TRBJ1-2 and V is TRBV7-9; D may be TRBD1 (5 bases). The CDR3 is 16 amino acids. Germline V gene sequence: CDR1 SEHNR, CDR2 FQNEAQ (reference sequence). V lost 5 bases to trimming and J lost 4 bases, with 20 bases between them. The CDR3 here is CASSTAVPGGVYGYTF. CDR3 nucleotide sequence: TGTGCCAGCAGCACCGCCGTCCCCGGGGGGGTCTATGGCTACACCTTC.

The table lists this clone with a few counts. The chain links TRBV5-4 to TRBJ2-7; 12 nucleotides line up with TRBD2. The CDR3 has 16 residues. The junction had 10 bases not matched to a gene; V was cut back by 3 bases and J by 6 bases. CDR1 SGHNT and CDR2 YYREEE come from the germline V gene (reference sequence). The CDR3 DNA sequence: TGTGCCAGCAGCTCCATGACTAGCGGGAGCCTGGGCGAGCAGTACTTC. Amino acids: CASSSMTSGSLGEQYF.

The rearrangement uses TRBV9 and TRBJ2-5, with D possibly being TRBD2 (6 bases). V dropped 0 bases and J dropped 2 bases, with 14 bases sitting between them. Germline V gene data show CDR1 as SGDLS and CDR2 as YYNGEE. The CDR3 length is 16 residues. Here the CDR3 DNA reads TGTGCCAGCAGCGTAGGACCCCTAGCGTTGCAAGAGACCCAGTACTTC. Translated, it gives CASSVGPLALQETQYF.

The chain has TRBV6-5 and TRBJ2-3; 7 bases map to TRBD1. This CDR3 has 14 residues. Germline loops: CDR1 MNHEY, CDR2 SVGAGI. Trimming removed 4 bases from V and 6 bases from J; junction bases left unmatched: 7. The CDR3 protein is CASSLSPRGDTQYF. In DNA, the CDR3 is TGTGCCAGCAGTTTAAGTCCCAGGGGGGATACGCAGTATTTT.

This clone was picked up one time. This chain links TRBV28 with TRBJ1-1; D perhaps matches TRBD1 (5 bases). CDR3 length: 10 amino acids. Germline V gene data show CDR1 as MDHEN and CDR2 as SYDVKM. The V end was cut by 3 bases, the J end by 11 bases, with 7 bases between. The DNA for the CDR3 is TGTGCCAGCAGTTTGGGGCGGGCTTTCTTT. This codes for CASSLGRAFF.

As DNA, the CDR3 is TGTGCCAGCAGTTTGGGAGGCCGCATGAACACTGAAGCTTTCTTT. Translating it yields CASSLGGRMNTEAFF. The rearrangement uses TRBV28 and TRBJ1-1; D is ambiguous. Trimming cost V 3 bases and J 0 bases, with 11 bases left between them. The CDR3 contains 15 residues. The germline gives CDR1 MDHEN, CDR2 SYDVKM. The full variable domain, its missing parts supplied by reference TRBV28 and TRBJ1-1, is DVKVTQSSRYLVKRTGEKVFLECVQDMDHENMFWYRQDPGLGLRLIYFSYDVKMKEKGDIPEGYSVSREKKERFSLILESASTNQTSMYLCASSLGGRMNTEAFFGQGTRLTVV.

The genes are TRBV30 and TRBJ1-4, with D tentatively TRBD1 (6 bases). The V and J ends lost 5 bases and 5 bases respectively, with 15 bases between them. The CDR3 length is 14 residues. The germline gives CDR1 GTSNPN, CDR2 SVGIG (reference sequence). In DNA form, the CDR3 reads TGTGCCTGGGCCCAGGACAGATCCAATGAAAAACTGTTTTTT. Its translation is CAWAQDRSNEKLFF.

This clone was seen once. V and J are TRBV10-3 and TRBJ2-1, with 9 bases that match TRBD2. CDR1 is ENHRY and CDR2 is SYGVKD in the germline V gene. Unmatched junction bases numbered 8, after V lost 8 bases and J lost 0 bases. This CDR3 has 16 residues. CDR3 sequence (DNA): TGTGCCATCGGGGGTAGCGGGGGAAGCTCCTACAATGAGCAGTTCTTC. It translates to CAIGGSGGSSYNEQFF.

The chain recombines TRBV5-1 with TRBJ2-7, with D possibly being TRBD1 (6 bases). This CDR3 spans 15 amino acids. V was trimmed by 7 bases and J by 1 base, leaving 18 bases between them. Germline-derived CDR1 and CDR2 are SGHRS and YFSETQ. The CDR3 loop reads CASAEGDRFSYEQYF. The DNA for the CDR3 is TGCGCCAGCGCTGAGGGCGACAGGTTTTCCTACGAGCAGTACTTC. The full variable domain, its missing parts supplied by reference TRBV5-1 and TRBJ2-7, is KAGVTQTPRYLIKTRGQQVTLSCSPISGHRSVSWYQQTPGQGLQFLFEYFSETQRNKGNFPGRFSGRQFSNSRSEMNVSTLELGDSALYLCASAEGDRFSYEQYFGPGTRLTVT.

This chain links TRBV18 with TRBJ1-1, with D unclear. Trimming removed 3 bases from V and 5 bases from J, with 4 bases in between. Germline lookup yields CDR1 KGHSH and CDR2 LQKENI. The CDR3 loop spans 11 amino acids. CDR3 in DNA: TGTGCCAGCTCACCCATTACTGAAGCTTTCTTT. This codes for CASSPITEAFF. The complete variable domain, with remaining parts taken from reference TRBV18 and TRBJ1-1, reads NAGVMQNPRHLVRRRGQEARLRCSPMKGHSHVYWYRQLPEEGLKFMVYLQKENIIDESGMPKERFSAEFPKEGPSILRIQQVVRGDSAAYFCASSPITEAFFGQGTRLTVV.

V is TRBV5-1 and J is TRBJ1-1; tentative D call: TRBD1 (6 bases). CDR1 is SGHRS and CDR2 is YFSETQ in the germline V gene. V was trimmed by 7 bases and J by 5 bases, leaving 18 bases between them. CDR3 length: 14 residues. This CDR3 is CASSFSPGDTEAFF. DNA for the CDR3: TGCGCCAGCTCCTTTAGCCCAGGGGATACTGAAGCTTTCTTT.